This TCR beta chain was observed in a study of T cells in Graves' hyperthyroidism and ophthalmopathy. Study-wide results and caveats: Most thyroid clonotypes with frequency above 0.001 were detected in blood. The model made its ophthalmopathy prediction, and onset followed a median about 5.9 months later.

This clonotype was seen ten or more times. Its specificity is unknown. Lactation, pregnancy, other autoimmune disease or uncontrolled infection led to exclusion of patients. Diagnosing involved the use of clinical symptoms, serum thyroxine and TRAb, thyroid ultrasound and orbital computed tomography. Regions amplified from RNA transcripts were the TCR beta CDR3 regions. HTBI primers drove first-round RT-PCR of the TCR CDR3. TCRdb analysed the multiplex PCR reads with MiXCR anew, one entry per CDR3 protein. The sample holds roughly 570,000 distinct CDR3 sequences, about 45% seen once. The germline gives CDR1 DFQATT, CDR2 SNEGSKA (reference sequence). The CDR3 is 15 residues long. Trimming shortened V by 3 bases and J by 0 bases, and 14 bases separated the two germline ends.

This chain connects TRBV20-1 to TRBJ2-5, with D possibly being TRBD1 (5 bases). The sequence was obtained from a woman aged 18-30 years with Graves' hyperthyroidism. The source material was peripheral blood or thyroid tissue (not recorded which). CDR3 DNA sequence: TGCAGTGCTAGGCTGGGGCGGTCGTACCAAGAGACCCAGTACTTC. As protein: CSARLGRSYQETQYF.